Described below is a single TCR beta chain sequence and its context. Sequenced by immunoSEQ multiplex PCR; TCRdb stores in-frame clones only, minus some. The sample consists of more than 200,000 clones, around 81% of them appearing once. The sample comes from a study of blood T cell repertoires in COVID-19. The CDR3 sequence is 19 residues long. V was cut by 6 bases and J by 1 base, with 28 bases left in between. The germline gives CDR1 SNHLY, CDR2 FYNNEI. The V gene is TRBV2, the J gene TRBJ2-7, with D perhaps TRBD2 (10 bases). Sequenced sample: PBMCs or T cells enriched from blood (not recorded which). This TCR came from a woman aged 40 to 50 with acute COVID-19. The CDR3 reads CASRGDRAGTSEFSYEQYF. For the CDR3, the DNA is TGTGCCAGCAGGGGGGACAGGGCCGGGACTAGCGAGTTTTCCTACGAGCAGTACTTC.